This T cell receptor (beta chain) was retrieved from a study of cytomegalovirus exposure and HLA in healthy donors. In the study overall: The early release's HLA-typed donors yielded about 85 million unique TCRs. Whole-study findings and limits: Earlier analysis yielded a pattern in which most TCR beta V segments were productive about 90% or about 30% of the time. In vitro data verified three CMV-associated chains as specific for CMV antigens.

In regard to this clone: What it binds is unknown.

CDR1 is KGHSH and CDR2 is LQKENI in the germline V gene. The V gene lost 6 bases and the J gene lost 5 bases, with 11 bases spanning the gap. This CDR3 has 13 residues. The PCR ran on 60 Vbeta and 13 Jbeta primers. The data were produced by immunoSEQ multiplex PCR, yet TCRdb's version contains in-frame clones alone and is incomplete. The data show some 150,000 clones, nearly 80% seen once. This chain uses TRBV18 with TRBJ2-1; tentative D call: TRBD1 (5 bases). The source of this sequence is a man in his forties in good health and CMV-seropositive. The material sequenced was PBMCs. CDR3 sequence: CASSSGNDNEQFF. The CDR3 coding sequence is TGTGCCAGCTCGTCAGGGAACGACAATGAGCAGTTCTTC.